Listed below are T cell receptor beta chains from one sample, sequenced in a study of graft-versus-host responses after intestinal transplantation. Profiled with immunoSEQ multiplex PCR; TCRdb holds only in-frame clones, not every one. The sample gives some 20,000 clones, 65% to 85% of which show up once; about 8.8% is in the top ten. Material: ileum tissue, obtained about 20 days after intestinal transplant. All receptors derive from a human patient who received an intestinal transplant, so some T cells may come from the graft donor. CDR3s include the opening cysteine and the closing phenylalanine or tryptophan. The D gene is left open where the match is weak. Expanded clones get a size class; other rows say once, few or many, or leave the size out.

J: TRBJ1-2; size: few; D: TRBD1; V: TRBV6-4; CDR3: CASSEGTAPNYGYTF; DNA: TGTGCCAGCAGTGAAGGGACAGCCCCGAACTATGGCTACACCTTC
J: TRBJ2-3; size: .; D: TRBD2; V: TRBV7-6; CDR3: CASSLVAELAGVADTQYF; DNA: TGTGCCAGCAGCTTAGTAGCCGAACTAGCGGGAGTAGCAGATACGCAGTATTTT
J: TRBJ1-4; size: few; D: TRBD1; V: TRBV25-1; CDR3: CASSEIGTDEKLFF; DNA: TGTGCCAGCAGTGAGATCGGGACAGATGAAAAACTGTTTTTT
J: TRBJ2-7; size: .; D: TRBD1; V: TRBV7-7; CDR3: CASSLGTGSYEQYF; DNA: TGTGCCAGCAGCTTAGGGACAGGCTCCTACGAGCAGTACTTC
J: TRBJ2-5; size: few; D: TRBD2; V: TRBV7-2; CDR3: CASSRGGTETQYF; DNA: TGTGCCAGCAGCCGCGGGGGTACAGAGACCCAGTACTTC
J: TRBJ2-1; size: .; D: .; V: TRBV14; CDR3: CASSQWHGGNEQFF; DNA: TGTGCCAGCAGCCAATGGCACGGCGGGAATGAGCAGTTCTTC
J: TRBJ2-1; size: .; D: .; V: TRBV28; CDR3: CASSLWGSYNEQFF; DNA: TGTGCCAGCAGTTTATGGGGCAGCTACAATGAGCAGTTCTTC
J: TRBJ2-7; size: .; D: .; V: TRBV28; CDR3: CASSFARVGYEQYF; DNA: TGTGCCAGCAGTTTTGCGAGGGTAGGATACGAGCAGTACTTC
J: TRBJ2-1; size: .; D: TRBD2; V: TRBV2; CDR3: CASIRDYLPNNEQFF; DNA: TGTGCCAGCATCCGGGACTATCTCCCAAACAATGAGCAGTTCTTC
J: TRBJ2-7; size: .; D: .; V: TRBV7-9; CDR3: CASSQAYFIGSSYEQYF; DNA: TGTGCCAGCAGCCAAGCGTACTTTATAGGGAGCTCCTACGAGCAGTACTTC
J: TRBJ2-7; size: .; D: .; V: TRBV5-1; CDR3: CASSLGSGDEQYF; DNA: TGCGCCAGCAGCTTGGGGTCGGGGGACGAGCAGTACTTC
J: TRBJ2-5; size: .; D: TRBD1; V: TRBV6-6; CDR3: CASSWGTGIQETQYF; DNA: TGTGCCAGCAGTTGGGGGACAGGGATCCAAGAGACCCAGTACTTC
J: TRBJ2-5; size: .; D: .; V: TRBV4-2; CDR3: CASSLDWLKETQYF; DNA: TGTGCCAGCAGCTTAGACTGGTTGAAAGAGACCCAGTACTTC